The next 31 T cell receptor beta chains were all read from a single sample in a study of identical twins. Each CDR3 protein is one row after TCRdb ran MiXCR on the 5' RACE reads. The sample includes a few hundred thousand distinct CDR3 sequences, approximately 13% of them seen just once. The data were also submitted as part of a second study, on yellow fever vaccine responses in identical twins.

The sequencing sample was made of CD8+ T cells sorted from blood. All receptors derive from a woman aged 18 to 35 in good health.

In this sample, this clonotype turned up a few times. V gene TRBV2 combines with J gene TRBJ2-7; 7 bases map to TRBD2. This CDR3 is built from 14 residues. With 4 bases clipped from V and 2 bases from J, the junction kept 5 bases outside the gene matches. CDR1 SNHLY and CDR2 FYNNEI come from the germline V gene. The CDR3 sequence is CASSGEGLAYEQYF. The CDR3 nucleotides read TGTGCCAGCAGTGGGGAGGGACTGGCCTACGAGCAGTACTTC.

This clonotype was seen more than once but under ten times. This sequence joins TRBV7-7 and TRBJ2-5; 7 positions match TRBD1. CDR1 SSHAT and CDR2 FNYEAQ come from the germline V gene (reference sequence). The CDR3 runs 13 residues. V gave up 1 base and J gave up 7 bases; unmatched junction bases: 3. The CDR3 region has the DNA TGTGCCAGCAGCTTAGGACAGGGTCGGACCCAGTACTTC. It encodes CASSLGQGRTQYF.

This clonotype occurred a few times. The chain uses TRBV10-2 and TRBJ1-1; TRBD1 matches 10 bases. The germline V gene has CDR1 WSHSY and CDR2 SAAADI. CDR3 length: 15 residues. J gave up 4 bases and V 5 bases, and 7 bases lay outside the gene matches. The CDR3 DNA is TGCGCCAGCAGTAGGGACAGGGGTGGGAGCACTGAAGCTTTCTTT. It yields the protein CASSRDRGGSTEAFF.

This clonotype was seen a few times. The chain employs TRBV20-1 and TRBJ2-3, with D possibly being TRBD2 (6 bases). The CDR3 sequence is 15 residues long. V was shortened by 0 bases and J by 1 base, with 11 bases between the two germline ends. Germline values: CDR1 DFQATT, CDR2 SNEGSKA (reference sequence). The CDR3 region is CSAREGRGGTDTQYF. The CDR3 bases are TGCAGTGCTAGAGAAGGGCGGGGCGGCACAGATACGCAGTATTTT.

The chain recombines TRBV20-1 with TRBJ2-1; 11 nucleotides agree with TRBD2. V was clipped by 3 bases and J by 6 bases; unmatched bases: 7. The CDR3 runs 15 residues. The germline V gene encodes CDR1 DFQATT and CDR2 SNEGSKA (reference sequence). The DNA of the CDR3 is TGCAGTGCTAGTGTAGCGGGAGGGCCTTTCAATGAGCAGTTCTTC. It encodes CSASVAGGPFNEQFF.

This clonotype was detected only a few times. The chain employs TRBV4-2 and TRBJ2-4, with 8 bases fitting TRBD1. Trimming removed 5 bases from V and 5 bases from J; junction bases left unmatched: 11. The CDR3 spans 16 residues. In germline, CDR1 is LGHNA, CDR2 YNFKEQ. The CDR3 sequence is CASSLRTGRIENIQYF. CDR3 coding DNA: TGTGCCAGCAGCTTACGGACAGGGCGTATCGAAAACATTCAGTACTTC.

This clonotype appeared a single time. The chain recombines TRBV6-1 with TRBJ2-7; D is ambiguous. Germline CDR1 is MNHNS and CDR2 is SASEGT. The CDR3 is 16 residues long. V shed 0 bases and J shed 3 bases, with 15 bases lying between them. The CDR3 nucleotides are TGTGCCAGCAGTGAAGCGGTAGACCTCAGTAGCTACGAGCAGTACGTC. Its protein product is CASSEAVDLSSYEQYV.

The CDR3 is CASNLRGRDNEQFF. The CDR3 DNA reads TGTGCCAGCAACCTTCGAGGGCGGGACAATGAGCAGTTCTTC. The J gene is TRBJ2-1, the V gene TRBV13; maybe TRBD2 (5 bases). Germline CDR1 is PRHDT and CDR2 is FYEKMQ (reference sequence). The length of the CDR3 is 14 residues. Between the trimmed V and J ends, which lost 7 bases and 5 bases, there was a span of 15 bases.

The J gene is TRBJ2-1, the V gene TRBV6-7; D is perhaps TRBD1 or TRBD2 (5 bases each). TRBV6-7 is annotated as an ORF whose role is uncertain. The CDR3 has 16 amino acids. V was shortened by 5 bases and J by 0 bases, with 14 bases between the two germline ends. The CDR3: CASSPTRDGSYNEQFF. CDR3 DNA sequence: TGTGCCAGCAGTCCCACCCGGGACGGCTCCTACAATGAGCAGTTCTTC.

The chain recombines TRBV7-9 with TRBJ1-4; no clear D gene. Germline CDR1 and CDR2: SEHNR and FQNEAQ (reference sequence). The CDR3 totals 12 residues. V was trimmed by 5 bases and J by 11 bases, leaving 12 bases between them. For the CDR3, the DNA is TGTGCCAGCAGCCCGGCCTTCGGGAAACTGTTTTTT. As protein: CASSPAFGKLFF.

This clonotype was recorded a few times. CDR3 nucleotide sequence: TGCAGTGCCTCACTAGCGGGGGCATCCTACGAGCAGTACGTC. Translation: CSASLAGASYEQYV. The chain employs TRBV20-1 and TRBJ2-7; 11 positions agree with TRBD2. V lost 6 bases, J lost 1 base, and 5 bases stayed unmatched. From germline, CDR1 is DFQATT and CDR2 SNEGSKA (reference sequence). The CDR3 is made up of 14 amino acids.

This clonotype was recorded many times. The rearrangement uses TRBV5-5 and TRBJ2-1, with 8 bases lining up with TRBD2. J gave up 0 bases and V 4 bases, and 9 bases lay outside the gene matches. Germline assignment: CDR1 SGHKS and CDR2 YYEKEE (reference sequence). CDR3 length: 17 residues. CDR3 nucleotide sequence: TGTGCCAGCAGCATCCGCCCGGGGGGGGGCTCCTACAATGAGCAGTTCTTC. This sequence encodes CASSIRPGGGSYNEQFF.

The chain joins TRBV6-5 to TRBJ1-1, with D unresolved. The V gene lost 4 bases and the J gene lost 1 base, with 10 bases spanning the gap. The germline gives CDR1 MNHEY, CDR2 SVGAGI. The CDR3 loop spans 14 amino acids. The CDR3 loop reads CASSSWRENTEAFF. The CDR3 DNA reads as TGTGCCAGCAGTTCGTGGAGGGAGAACACTGAAGCTTTCTTT.

The chain uses TRBV12-3 or TRBV12-4 and TRBJ1-1, with D unresolved. This CDR3 is built from 14 residues. V lost 2 bases to trimming and J lost 0 bases, with 7 bases between them. The CDR3 nucleotides read TGTGCCAGCAGTTTAAGGTACATGAACACTGAAGCTTTCTTT. Residues: CASSLRYMNTEAFF.

This clonotype has a handful of counts. V is TRBV6-2 or TRBV6-3 and J is TRBJ2-7, with D perhaps TRBD2 (6 bases). The CDR3 is made up of 14 amino acids. Trimming removed 5 bases from V and 4 bases from J, with 15 bases in between. Germline V gene lookup returns CDR1 MNHEY and CDR2 SVGEGT. CDR3 sequence reads: CASSLLGRSYEQYV. Written as DNA, the CDR3 is TGTGCCAGCAGTCTACTGGGGAGGTCATACGAGCAGTACGTC.

This clonotype was seen repeatedly, ten times or more. This chain joins TRBV5-1 and TRBJ2-3, with 9 positions matching TRBD2. Germline V gene data show CDR1 as SGHRS and CDR2 as YFSETQ. The CDR3 has 17 amino acids. V was pared by 3 bases and J by 3 bases, with 11 bases of the junction left unmatched. The CDR3 DNA sequence: TGCGCCAGCAGCTCTAGATCAGCGGGAGGTCTGACAGATACGCAGTATTTT. Translated: CASSSRSAGGLTDTQYF. Filled out from reference TRBV5-1 and TRBJ2-3, the complete variable domain reads KAGVTQTPRYLIKTRGQQVTLSCSPISGHRSVSWYQQTPGQGLQFLFEYFSETQRNKGNFPGRFSGRQFSNSRSEMNVSTLELGDSALYLCASSSRSAGGLTDTQYFGPGTRLTVL.

The chain recombines TRBV19 with TRBJ2-1, with 7 positions matching TRBD2. The germline V gene encodes CDR1 LNHDA and CDR2 SQIVND (reference sequence). The V gene end was trimmed by 1 base and the J gene end by 2 bases; junction bases not matched to a gene: 5. The CDR3 is made up of 16 amino acids. The CDR3 reads CASSIVGGRPYNEQFF. For the CDR3, the DNA is TGTGCCAGTAGTATAGTTGGCGGGAGACCCTACAATGAGCAGTTCTTC. The entire variable domain, with the rest obtained from reference TRBV19 and TRBJ2-1, is as follows: DGGITQSPKYLFRKEGQNVTLSCEQNLNHDAMYWYRQDPGQGLRLIYYSQIVNDFQKGDIAEGYSVSREKKESFPLTVTSAQKNPTAFYLCASSIVGGRPYNEQFFGPGTRLTVL.

There are many counts of this clonotype. The rearrangement uses TRBV12-3 or TRBV12-4 and TRBJ1-1; D is undetermined. V was clipped by 5 bases and J by 5 bases, with 9 bases between them. There are 12 residues in the CDR3. CDR3 amino acids: CASSKTVTEAFF. CDR3 sequence (DNA): TGTGCCAGCAGTAAGACGGTGACTGAAGCTTTCTTT.

This clonotype was seen repeatedly, ten times or more. The V and J genes are TRBV29-1 and TRBJ1-2; D call uncertain. V was cut by 0 bases and J by 4 bases, with 15 bases left in between. Germline V lookup: CDR1 SQVTM, CDR2 ANQGSEA. The CDR3 spans 15 residues. In nucleotides, the CDR3 is TGCAGCGTTGAAGACCGCTCGACACCCTCCTATGGCTACACCTTC. It yields the protein CSVEDRSTPSYGYTF.

The chain links TRBV28 to TRBJ2-1; 7 bases map to TRBD1. The CDR3 extends over 19 amino acids. Per the germline V gene, CDR1 is MDHEN and CDR2 is SYDVKM. V was clipped by 3 bases and J by 0 bases; unmatched bases: 14. The CDR3 DNA follows: TGTGCCAGCAGTTTTCCAGGGCGGAACAGGGGTCCCTCCTACAATGAGCAGTTCTTC. Its translation: CASSFPGRNRGPSYNEQFF.

This clonotype was counted once. The CDR3 DNA reads as TGTGCCAGCAGTCGGACAGGGAGCGCCTACGAGCAGTACTTC. Translating gives CASSRTGSAYEQYF. The chain joins TRBV12-3 or TRBV12-4 to TRBJ2-7, with 8 bases that match TRBD1. V lost 5 bases to trimming and J lost 2 bases; unmatched junction nucleotides: 5. The CDR3 has 14 amino acids.

The rearrangement uses TRBV18 and TRBJ2-5; the D is unclear. This CDR3 spans 16 amino acids. V lost 3 bases, J lost 2 bases, and 16 bases lay in between. In germline, CDR1 is KGHSH, CDR2 LQKENI. The CDR3 nucleotides read TGTGCCAGCTCACCGTCCCCTTCGCTAGTGCAAGAGACCCAGTACTTC. Translating it yields CASSPSPSLVQETQYF.

CDR3 protein: CSAGTWLGSYNEQFF. The CDR3, as DNA: TGCAGTGCTGGAACCTGGCTGGGCTCCTACAATGAGCAGTTCTTC. V is TRBV20-1 and J is TRBJ2-1, with unresolved D. The V end lost 5 bases, the J end lost 0 bases, and 14 bases lay between the germline ends. From germline, CDR1 is DFQATT and CDR2 SNEGSKA (reference sequence). The CDR3 is made up of 15 amino acids.

This clonotype has only one observation. The chain employs TRBV2 and TRBJ2-7; 8 bases are a match to TRBD1. Germline lookup yields CDR1 SNHLY and CDR2 FYNNEI. There are 18 residues in the CDR3. The V and J ends lost 3 bases and 0 bases, in that order; junction bases with no gene match: 13. DNA of the CDR3: TGTGCCAGCAGTGATTACCCTCTGGAGGACAGGGTCTCCTACGAGCAGTACTTC. It translates to CASSDYPLEDRVSYEQYF.

In this sample, this clonotype turned up a few times. This chain connects TRBV2 to TRBJ1-6; TRBD1 matches at 10 bases. The germline CDR1 and CDR2 sequences are SNHLY and FYNNEI. Trimming removed 6 bases from V and 7 bases from J; junction bases left unmatched: 6. The CDR3 loop spans 15 amino acids. For the CDR3, the DNA is TGTGCCAGCAGGGGGACAGGGGCTGAGAATTCACCCCTCCACTTT. Translating it yields CASRGTGAENSPLHF.

This clonotype has only a few counts. This chain links TRBV27 with TRBJ2-7; 8 bases agree with TRBD2. Trimming at V came to 6 bases and at J to 4 bases, leaving 8 bases not matched to a gene. Looked up from germline, CDR1 is MNHEY and CDR2 is SMNVEV (reference sequence). The CDR3 sequence is 14 residues long. This CDR3 reads CASSVAGPTYEQYF. The CDR3 DNA reads TGTGCCAGCAGCGTAGCGGGACCCACATACGAGCAGTACTTC.

The chain has TRBV9 and TRBJ2-3; D call uncertain. CDR3 length: 16 amino acids. Trimming pared 4 bases from V and 2 bases from J, leaving 17 bases between. Per germline, CDR1 SGDLS and CDR2 YYNGEE. CDR3 bases: TGTGCCAGCAGCCCTCCCGCAGCCCAGGACACAGATACGCAGTATTTT. Its protein product is CASSPPAAQDTDTQYF.

This clonotype was counted between two and nine times. The chain recombines TRBV7-2 with TRBJ2-1; 10 positions agree with TRBD1. V lost 4 bases, J lost 3 bases, and 9 bases stayed unmatched. The V gene's germline CDR1 is SGHTA and CDR2 FQGNSA. The CDR3 runs to 17 residues. CDR3 residues: CASSSVDGTGDYNEQFF. The CDR3 coding sequence is TGTGCCAGCAGCTCCGTAGATGGGACAGGGGACTACAATGAGCAGTTCTTC.

This clonotype occurred many times. The gene calls are TRBV5-1 and TRBJ2-5, with D possibly matching TRBD1 (5 bases). Germline V CDR1 and CDR2: SGHRS, YFSETQ. This CDR3 is 12 amino acids long. The V end was cut by 0 bases, the J end by 5 bases, with 5 bases between. CDR3 amino acids: CASSLEGETQYF. CDR3 DNA sequence: TGCGCCAGCAGCTTGGAGGGGGAGACCCAGTACTTC.

V and J are TRBV20-1 and TRBJ2-1, with TRBD2 matching 13 bases. V shed 3 bases, J shed 5 bases, and the junction held 4 bases outside the gene matches. CDR1 DFQATT and CDR2 SNEGSKA come from the germline V gene (reference sequence). The CDR3 sequence is 15 residues long. The CDR3 nucleotides are TGCAGTGCTAGCTCCGGGACTAGCGGGGACAATGAGCAGTTCTTC. Amino acid sequence: CSASSGTSGDNEQFF.

This clonotype has just a few counts. V is TRBV29-1 and J is TRBJ2-3; 7 bases match TRBD1. After removal of 6 bases from V and 3 bases from J, the junction contained 9 bases not matched to a gene. This CDR3 contains 14 residues. Germline V CDR1 and CDR2: SQVTM, ANQGSEA. Here the CDR3 reads CSVPPDRVTDTQYF. CDR3 nucleotides: TGCAGCGTCCCCCCTGACAGGGTAACAGATACGCAGTATTTT.